This TCR beta chain was captured by sequencing in a study of T cell changes during pregnancy in multiple sclerosis. TCRdb's copy holds only in-frame clones and misses some; the assay was immunoSEQ multiplex PCR. The table lists 85,000 to 120,000 clones, 75% to 95% of them singletons. Source: peripheral blood, taken before pregnancy. This receptor was identified in a female donor with multiple sclerosis, enrolled in a pregnancy study.

The CDR3 DNA sequence: TGTGCCAGCAGTATTACTAGCGGGAGGGATGAGCAGTTCTTC. The encoded protein is CASSITSGRDEQFF. The chain uses TRBV6-4 and TRBJ2-1; 13 bases agree with TRBD2. This CDR3 contains 14 residues. V lost 5 bases to trimming and J lost 8 bases; unmatched junction nucleotides: 3. Germline CDR1 reads MRHNA; CDR2 reads SNTAGT.